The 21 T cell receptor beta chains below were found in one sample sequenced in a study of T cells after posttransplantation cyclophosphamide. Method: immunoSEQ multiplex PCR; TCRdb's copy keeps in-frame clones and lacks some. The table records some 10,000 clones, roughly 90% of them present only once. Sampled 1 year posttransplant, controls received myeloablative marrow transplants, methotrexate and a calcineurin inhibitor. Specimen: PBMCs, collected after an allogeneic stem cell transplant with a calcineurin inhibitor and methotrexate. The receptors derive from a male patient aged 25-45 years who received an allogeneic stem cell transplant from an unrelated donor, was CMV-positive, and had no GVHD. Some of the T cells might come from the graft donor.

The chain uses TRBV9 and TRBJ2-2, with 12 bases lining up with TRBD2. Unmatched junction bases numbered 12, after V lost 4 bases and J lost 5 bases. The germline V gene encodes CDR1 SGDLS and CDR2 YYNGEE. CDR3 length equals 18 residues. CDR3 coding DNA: TGTGCCAGCAGCCCCGGCACAGCCGGGACTAGCGGGACCGGGGAGCTGTTTTTT. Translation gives CASSPGTAGTSGTGELFF.

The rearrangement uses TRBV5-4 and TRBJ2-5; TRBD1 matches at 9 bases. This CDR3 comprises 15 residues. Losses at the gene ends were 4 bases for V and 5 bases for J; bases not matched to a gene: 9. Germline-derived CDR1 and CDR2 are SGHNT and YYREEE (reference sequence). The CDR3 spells CASSTLGQGKETQYF. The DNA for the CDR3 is TGTGCCAGCAGCACTTTGGGACAGGGAAAGGAGACCCAGTACTTC.

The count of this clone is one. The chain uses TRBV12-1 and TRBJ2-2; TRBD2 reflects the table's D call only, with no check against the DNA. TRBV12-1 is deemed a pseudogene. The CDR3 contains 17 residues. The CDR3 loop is CASSFAGTSGPLRELFF. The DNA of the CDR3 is TGTGCCAGCAGCTTTGCGGGGACTAGCGGGCCCCTACGGGAGCTGTTTTTT.

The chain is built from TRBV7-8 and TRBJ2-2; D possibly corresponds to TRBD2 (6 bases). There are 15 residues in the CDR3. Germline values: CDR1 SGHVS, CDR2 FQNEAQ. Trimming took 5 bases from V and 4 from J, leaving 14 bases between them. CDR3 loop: CASSPIAVVTGELFF. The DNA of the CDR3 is TGTGCCAGCAGCCCTATAGCGGTCGTCACCGGGGAGCTGTTTTTT.

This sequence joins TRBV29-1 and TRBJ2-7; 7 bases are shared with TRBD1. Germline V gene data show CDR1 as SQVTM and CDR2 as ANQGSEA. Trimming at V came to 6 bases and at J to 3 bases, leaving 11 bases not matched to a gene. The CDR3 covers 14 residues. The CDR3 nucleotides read TGCAGCGTCGTCAGGTTCCGGGACAGCTACGAGCAGTACTTC. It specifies CSVVRFRDSYEQYF.

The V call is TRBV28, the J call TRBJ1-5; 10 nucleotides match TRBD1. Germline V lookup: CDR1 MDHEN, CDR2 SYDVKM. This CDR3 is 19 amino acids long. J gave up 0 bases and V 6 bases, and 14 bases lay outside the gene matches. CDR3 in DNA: TGTGCCAGCAGCAACCAGGGGACAGGGGTGGACCTTAGCAATCAGCCCCAGCATTTT. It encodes CASSNQGTGVDLSNQPQHF.

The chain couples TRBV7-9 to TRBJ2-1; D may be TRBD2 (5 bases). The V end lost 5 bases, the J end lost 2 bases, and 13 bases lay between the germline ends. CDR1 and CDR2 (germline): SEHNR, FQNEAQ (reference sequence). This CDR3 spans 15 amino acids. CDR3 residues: CASSQSGNPYNEQFF. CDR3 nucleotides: TGTGCCAGCAGCCAATCGGGGAACCCCTACAATGAGCAGTTCTTC.

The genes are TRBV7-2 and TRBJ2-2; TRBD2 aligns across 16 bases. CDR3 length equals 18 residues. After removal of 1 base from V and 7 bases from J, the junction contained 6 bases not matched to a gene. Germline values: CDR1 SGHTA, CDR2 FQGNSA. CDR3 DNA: TGTGCCAGCAGCTTAGTGGGGGGACTAGCGGGAGGGAGCGGGGAGCTGTTTTTT. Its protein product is CASSLVGGLAGGSGELFF.

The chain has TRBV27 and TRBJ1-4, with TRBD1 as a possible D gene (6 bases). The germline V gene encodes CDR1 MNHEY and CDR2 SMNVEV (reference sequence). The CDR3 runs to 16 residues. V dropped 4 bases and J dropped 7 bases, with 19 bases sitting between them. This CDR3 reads CASSYVPGVGIEKLFF. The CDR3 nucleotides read TGTGCCAGCAGTTACGTCCCAGGGGTAGGGATTGAAAAACTGTTTTTT.

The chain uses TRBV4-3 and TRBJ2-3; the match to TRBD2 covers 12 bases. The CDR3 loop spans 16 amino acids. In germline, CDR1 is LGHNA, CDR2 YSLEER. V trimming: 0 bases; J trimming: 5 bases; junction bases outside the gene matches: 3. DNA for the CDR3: TGCGCCAGCAGCCAAGAACTAGCGGGAGGTGGAGATACGCAGTATTTT. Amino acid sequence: CASSQELAGGGDTQYF.

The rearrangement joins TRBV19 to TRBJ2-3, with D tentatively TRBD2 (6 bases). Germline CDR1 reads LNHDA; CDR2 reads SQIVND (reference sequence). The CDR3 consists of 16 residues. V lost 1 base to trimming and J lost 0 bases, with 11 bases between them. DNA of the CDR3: TGTGCCAGTAGTATAGCGGGAGCCCTAAGCACAGATACGCAGTATTTT. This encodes CASSIAGALSTDTQYF.

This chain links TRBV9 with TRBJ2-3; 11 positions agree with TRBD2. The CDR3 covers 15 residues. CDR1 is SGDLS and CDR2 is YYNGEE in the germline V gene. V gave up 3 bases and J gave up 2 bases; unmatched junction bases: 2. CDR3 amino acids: CASSGGLAVTDTQYF. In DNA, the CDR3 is TGTGCCAGCAGCGGGGGACTAGCGGTCACAGATACGCAGTATTTT.

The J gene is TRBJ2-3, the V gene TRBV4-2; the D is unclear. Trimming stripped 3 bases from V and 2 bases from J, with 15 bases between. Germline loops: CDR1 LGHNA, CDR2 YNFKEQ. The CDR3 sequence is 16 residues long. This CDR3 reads CASSQAPTASTDTQYF. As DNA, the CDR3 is TGTGCCAGCAGCCAGGCCCCTACAGCCTCCACAGATACGCAGTATTTT.

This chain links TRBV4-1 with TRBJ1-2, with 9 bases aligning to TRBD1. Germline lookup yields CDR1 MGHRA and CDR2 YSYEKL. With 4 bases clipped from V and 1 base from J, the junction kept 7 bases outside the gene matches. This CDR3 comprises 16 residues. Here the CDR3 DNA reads TGCGCCAGCAGCCCCGTTCGGGGACAGGGTAACTATGGCTACACCTTC. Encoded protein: CASSPVRGQGNYGYTF.

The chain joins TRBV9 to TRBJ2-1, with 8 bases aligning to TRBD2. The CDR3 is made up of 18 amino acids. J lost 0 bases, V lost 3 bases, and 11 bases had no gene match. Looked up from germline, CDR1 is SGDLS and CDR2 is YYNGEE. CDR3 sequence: CASSASSASGSSYNEQFF. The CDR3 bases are TGTGCCAGCAGCGCCTCGTCGGCTAGCGGGTCCTCCTACAATGAGCAGTTCTTC.

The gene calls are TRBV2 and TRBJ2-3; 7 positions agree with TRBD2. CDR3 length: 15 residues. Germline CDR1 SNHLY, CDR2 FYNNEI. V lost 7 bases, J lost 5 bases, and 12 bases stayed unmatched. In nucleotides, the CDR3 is TGTGCCAGCAAAAGTAGGAGCGGGAATGTAGATACGCAGTATTTT. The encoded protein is CASKSRSGNVDTQYF.

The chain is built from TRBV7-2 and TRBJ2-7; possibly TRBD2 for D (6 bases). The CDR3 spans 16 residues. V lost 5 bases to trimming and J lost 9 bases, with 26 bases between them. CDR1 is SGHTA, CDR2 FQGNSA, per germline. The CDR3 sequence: CASSAPGGLGNAGQYF. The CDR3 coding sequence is TGTGCCAGCAGCGCCCCTGGGGGACTGGGGAACGCGGGGCAGTACTTC.

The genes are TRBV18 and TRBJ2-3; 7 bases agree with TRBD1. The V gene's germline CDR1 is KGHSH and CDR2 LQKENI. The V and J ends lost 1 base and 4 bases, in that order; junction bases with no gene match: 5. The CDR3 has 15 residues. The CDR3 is CASSPRGGLADTQYF. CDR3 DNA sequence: TGTGCCAGCTCACCACGAGGGGGCCTAGCAGATACGCAGTATTTT. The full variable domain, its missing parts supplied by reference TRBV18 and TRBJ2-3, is NAGVMQNPRHLVRRRGQEARLRCSPMKGHSHVYWYRQLPEEGLKFMVYLQKENIIDESGMPKERFSAEFPKEGPSILRIQQVVRGDSAAYFCASSPRGGLADTQYFGPGTRLTVL.

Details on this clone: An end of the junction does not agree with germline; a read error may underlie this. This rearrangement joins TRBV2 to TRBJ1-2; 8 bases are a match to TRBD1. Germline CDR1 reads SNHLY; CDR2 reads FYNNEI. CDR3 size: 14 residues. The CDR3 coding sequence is TGTGCCAACCCTGACGGCAGGGGGCCCCTAGGCTACACCTTT. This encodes CANPDGRGPLGYTF.

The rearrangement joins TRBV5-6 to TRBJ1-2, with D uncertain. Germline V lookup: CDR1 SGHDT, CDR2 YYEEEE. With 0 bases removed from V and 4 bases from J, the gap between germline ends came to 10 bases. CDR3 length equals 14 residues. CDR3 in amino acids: CASSLGHSSYGYTF. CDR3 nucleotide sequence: TGTGCCAGCAGCTTGGGACATAGTTCCTATGGCTACACCTTC.

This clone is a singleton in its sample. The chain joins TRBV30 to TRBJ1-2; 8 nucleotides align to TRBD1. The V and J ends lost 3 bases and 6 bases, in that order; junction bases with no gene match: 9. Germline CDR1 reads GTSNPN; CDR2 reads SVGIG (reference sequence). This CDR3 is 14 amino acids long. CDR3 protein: CAWSRTGRQNGYTF. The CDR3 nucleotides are TGTGCCTGGAGCCGGACAGGGAGGCAAAATGGCTACACCTTC.